The 20 T cell receptor beta chains below come from one sample, sequenced in a study of shared clonotypes between healthy human individuals. Naive CD8 cells comprised CD45RO-negative, CCR7-positively selected cells, excluding terminally differentiated effector memory CD45RA+ cells. Assay used: immunoSEQ multiplex PCR; TCRdb lists only in-frame clones, some missing. The sample lists more than 2 million clones, roughly 93% occurring once. The sequenced sample was naive CD8+ T cells from PBMCs. The origin of the receptors is a man aged 18 to 29 in good health. Some clones in this sample may be carry-over from other donors' samples.

The chain uses TRBV29-1 and TRBJ2-6; no clear D. CDR3 length equals 14 residues. V lost 4 bases to trimming and J lost 0 bases, with 7 bases between them. CDR1 is SQVTM and CDR2 is ANQGSEA in the germline V gene. This chain's CDR3 is CSVVQSSGANVLTF. The CDR3 DNA reads TGCAGCGTTGTTCAGTCCTCTGGGGCCAACGTCCTGACTTTC.

This chain links TRBV7-8 with TRBJ2-3; the D is unclear. The germline V gene encodes CDR1 SGHVS and CDR2 FQNEAQ. The CDR3 length is 11 residues. The V end was cut by 3 bases, the J end by 4 bases, with 2 bases between. Here the CDR3 DNA reads TGTGCCAGCAGCTTCGCAGATACGCAGTATTTT. Translating it yields CASSFADTQYF.

The rearrangement joins TRBV28 to TRBJ1-1; unclear D gene. The CDR3 extends over 13 amino acids. Per the germline V gene, CDR1 is MDHEN and CDR2 is SYDVKM. V was cut by 4 bases and J by 0 bases, with 6 bases left in between. In DNA form, the CDR3 reads TGTGCCAGCAGTTCTCATATGAACACTGAAGCTTTCTTT. It translates to CASSSHMNTEAFF.

The rearrangement uses TRBV7-9 and TRBJ2-3; TRBD2 aligns across 7 bases. The V and J ends lost 7 bases and 5 bases, in that order; junction bases with no gene match: 12. CDR3 length: 15 amino acids. Looked up from germline, CDR1 is SEHNR and CDR2 is FQNEAQ (reference sequence). The CDR3 DNA reads as TGTGCCAGCACCCCTCCAGCGGGAAGGGTAGATACGCAGTATTTT. This encodes CASTPPAGRVDTQYF.

CDR3 nucleotide sequence: TGTGCCAGCAGCCCAAGCAGGAGACTTGAGCTGTTTTTT. This sequence encodes CASSPSRRLELFF. V and J are TRBV7-6 and TRBJ2-2; D not resolved. V lost 5 bases, J lost 11 bases, and 15 bases lay in between. The CDR3 has 13 residues. Germline assignment: CDR1 SGHVS and CDR2 FNYEAQ.

The chain is built from TRBV7-9 and TRBJ1-4; D not resolved. In germline, CDR1 is SEHNR, CDR2 FQNEAQ (reference sequence). V dropped 6 bases and J dropped 7 bases, with 12 bases sitting between them. This CDR3 region has 13 residues. The CDR3 protein is CASREDGSEKLFF. In DNA form, the CDR3 reads TGTGCCAGCAGGGAAGACGGGAGTGAAAAACTGTTTTTT.

The chain combines TRBV7-9 with TRBJ2-7; D remains ambiguous. The CDR3 consists of 14 residues. Germline values: CDR1 SEHNR, CDR2 FQNEAQ (reference sequence). Trimming removed 2 bases at V and 6 bases at J, with 14 bases between. CDR3 amino acids: CASSLPLEVPEQYF. CDR3 coding DNA: TGTGCCAGCAGCTTACCTCTTGAGGTACCCGAGCAGTACTTC. Filled out from reference TRBV7-9 and TRBJ2-7, the complete variable domain reads DTGVSQNPRHKITKRGQNVTFRCDPISEHNRLYWYRQTLGQGPEFLTYFQNEAQLEKSRLLSDRFSAERPKGSFSTLEIQRTEQGDSAMYLCASSLPLEVPEQYFGPGTRLTVT.

J is TRBJ2-2 and V is TRBV29-1, with D perhaps TRBD1 or TRBD2 (5 bases each). V was trimmed by 0 bases and J by 7 bases, leaving 12 bases between them. Germline V gene data show CDR1 as SQVTM and CDR2 as ANQGSEA. The CDR3 sequence is 14 residues long. The CDR3 nucleotides read TGCAGCGTTGAAGATAATGGGGACGGCGGGGAGCTGTTTTTT. It is translated as CSVEDNGDGGELFF.

The chain carries TRBV2 and TRBJ2-4; D not certain. The ends were cut back, 3 bases at V and 0 bases at J, with 9 bases in the middle. This CDR3 is built from 15 residues. The germline V gene encodes CDR1 SNHLY and CDR2 FYNNEI. The DNA for the CDR3 is TGTGCCAGCAGTGAGGCCACCCTAGCCAAAAACATTCAGTACTTC. This translates into CASSEATLAKNIQYF.

The chain has TRBV7-9 and TRBJ2-6, with TRBD2 matching 7 bases. Germline V gene data show CDR1 as SEHNR and CDR2 as FQNEAQ (reference sequence). The CDR3 is 13 residues long. With 5 bases clipped from V and 6 bases from J, the junction kept 1 base outside the gene matches. CDR3 amino acids: CASSGGEANVLTF. The CDR3 nucleotides are TGTGCCAGCAGCGGGGGGGAGGCCAACGTCCTGACTTTC. The complete variable domain, with remaining parts taken from reference TRBV7-9 and TRBJ2-6, reads DTGVSQNPRHKITKRGQNVTFRCDPISEHNRLYWYRQTLGQGPEFLTYFQNEAQLEKSRLLSDRFSAERPKGSFSTLEIQRTEQGDSAMYLCASSGGEANVLTFGAGSRLTVL.

This rearrangement joins TRBV6-1 to TRBJ1-1, with no clear D. CDR1 and CDR2 from the germline V gene are MNHNS and SASEGT. The CDR3 sequence is 15 residues long. V lost 2 bases to trimming and J lost 4 bases, with 14 bases between them. In DNA form, the CDR3 reads TGTGCCAGCAGTGAACGAGTAGGGCTGAGCACTGAAGCTTTCTTT. Its translation is CASSERVGLSTEAFF.

This clone has more than one count but fewer than ten. V gene TRBV27 combines with J gene TRBJ1-1, with a tentative D call TRBD1 (5 bases). Germline V CDR1 and CDR2: MNHEY, SMNVEV (reference sequence). The CDR3 runs 15 residues. Trimming took 2 bases from V and 0 from J, leaving 10 bases between them. CDR3 amino acids: CASSLGRGVNTEAFF. CDR3 DNA sequence: TGTGCCAGCAGTTTAGGTCGGGGGGTGAACACTGAAGCTTTCTTT.

A remark on this clone: Other nucleotide sequences from this sample produce the same CDR3. The chain carries TRBV25-1 and TRBJ2-5; a possible D gene is TRBD1 (5 bases). V gave up 2 bases and J gave up 3 bases, with 10 bases separating them. Per the germline V gene, CDR1 is MGHDK and CDR2 is SYGVNS. This CDR3 is 14 amino acids long. DNA for the CDR3: TGTGCCAGCAGTGAAGGGGCAGGCGAAGAGACCCAGTACTTC. Protein sequence: CASSEGAGEETQYF.

V is TRBV25-1 and J is TRBJ2-1; 11 bases align to TRBD2. Losses at the gene ends were 4 bases for V and 5 bases for J; bases not matched to a gene: 13. Germline CDR1 MGHDK, CDR2 SYGVNS. The CDR3 sequence is 18 residues long. CDR3 protein: CASSVYPLASGRNNEQFF. In DNA, the CDR3 is TGTGCCAGCAGTGTATACCCCTTGGCTAGCGGGAGGAACAATGAGCAGTTCTTC.

This chain links TRBV27 with TRBJ2-5; 10 bases are shared with TRBD1. CDR1 is MNHEY, CDR2 SMNVEV, per germline (reference sequence). This CDR3 has 15 amino acids. V lost 6 bases, J lost 4 bases, and 8 bases stayed unmatched. The CDR3 DNA follows: TGTGCCAGCAGCCCTGACAGGGGGCGCCGAGAGACCCAGTACTTC. Its protein is CASSPDRGRRETQYF.

The chain recombines TRBV5-1 with TRBJ2-2; 9 bases map to TRBD1. Germline CDR1 is SGHRS and CDR2 is YFSETQ. The CDR3 is 16 amino acids. After removal of 0 bases from V and 7 bases from J, the junction contained 7 bases not matched to a gene. The CDR3 region has the DNA TGCGCCAGCAGCTTGGCCGAGGGACAGGGCGTCGGGGAGCTGTTTTTT. It yields the protein CASSLAEGQGVGELFF.

V is TRBV10-3 and J is TRBJ2-7; 8 bases are a match to TRBD1. Germline CDR1 is ENHRY and CDR2 is SYGVKD. This CDR3 contains 15 residues. V was clipped by 1 base and J by 3 bases; unmatched bases: 5. The CDR3 DNA reads as TGTGCCATCAGTGAGTTAGGACAGGGCAACTACGAGCAGTACTTC. It specifies CAISELGQGNYEQYF.

This rearrangement joins TRBV9 to TRBJ2-5; no clear D gene. Trimming shortened V by 3 bases and J by 3 bases, and 15 bases separated the two germline ends. This CDR3 is 15 amino acids long. Germline V gene lookup returns CDR1 SGDLS and CDR2 YYNGEE. CDR3 sequence: CASSALGAREETQYF. In DNA, the CDR3 is TGTGCCAGCAGCGCCCTCGGAGCAAGGGAAGAGACCCAGTACTTC.

The chain uses TRBV7-3 and TRBJ1-4, with D perhaps matching TRBD1 (6 bases). The germline gives CDR1 SGHTA, CDR2 FQGTGA. The CDR3 runs to 17 residues. Trimming took off 5 bases at V and 0 bases at J, with 16 bases between the two ends. CDR3 region: CASSPKGVGATNEKLFF. The CDR3 nucleotides read TGTGCCAGCAGCCCAAAGGGGGTAGGGGCAACTAATGAAAAACTGTTTTTT.

This chain connects TRBV2 to TRBJ2-7, with a possible D match to TRBD2 (7 bases). Germline assignment: CDR1 SNHLY and CDR2 FYNNEI. The germline V and J ends were trimmed by 6 bases and 4 bases, with 16 bases remaining between them. The CDR3 covers 14 residues. The CDR3 spells CASRPGGLGYEQYF. The CDR3 DNA is TGTGCCAGCAGGCCCGGGGGGCTGGGGTACGAGCAGTACTTC.